This is a list of T cell receptor beta chains from one sample in a study of shared clonotypes between healthy human individuals. Only in-frame clones appear in the TCRdb table, and some are missing; sequencing was by immunoSEQ multiplex PCR. The repertoire holds 2 million to 2.5 million clones, with roughly 90% as singletons. Input material: naive CD4+ T cells from PBMCs. These receptors originate from a man between 18 and 29 years old in good health. Some clones in this sample may be carry-over from other donors' samples. The CDR3 runs from the conserved cysteine through the conserved F or W. D genes are given only for firm matches. Expanded clones are given a class, and other clones once, few, many or no size at all.

16	-	TRBV4-2	TRBJ2-1	-	TGTGCCAGCAGCCAAGACTTCGCGGGACTCTACAATGAGCAGTTCTTC	CASSQDFAGLYNEQFF
15	-	TRBV4-3	TRBJ2-7	-	TGCGCCAGCAGCCCATATGTACTGGGCTCCTACGAGCAGTACTTC	CASSPYVLGSYEQYF
14	-	TRBV5-1	TRBJ1-1	TRBD1	TGCGCCAGCAGCGCGACAGGGGGAAGGACTGAAGCTTTCTTT	CASSATGGRTEAFF
17	-	TRBV5-1	TRBJ2-7	TRBD1	TGCGCCGGCAGTCTTAGGGACAGGGCTATCGTTCCCTACGAGCAGTACTTC	CAGSLRDRAIVPYEQYF
12	-	TRBV29-1	TRBJ2-7	TRBD2	TGCAGCGCCTCACTAGCGGGAGTGGAGCAGTACTTC	CSASLAGVEQYF
14	-	TRBV7-3	TRBJ2-3	TRBD2	TGTGCCAGCAGAGCGGGACTGGGGGCAGATACGCAGTATTTT	CASRAGLGADTQYF
16	-	TRBV7-2	TRBJ1-3	-	TGTGCCAGCAGCTTCGGCACAAAAAGCTCTGGAAACACCATATATTTT	CASSFGTKSSGNTIYF
17	once	TRBV15	TRBJ2-3	-	TGTGCCACCAGCAGGCCGGGACTGCCGACTAGCACAGATACGCAGTATTTT	CATSRPGLPTSTDTQYF
16	-	TRBV11-2	TRBJ2-2	-	TGTGCCAGCAGCTCCCGGGACCGCCTTATCGGCGGGGAGCTGTTTTTT	CASSSRDRLIGGELFF
15	-	TRBV2	TRBJ1-5	TRBD1	TGTGCCAGCAGAGGGGACAGTTTTAGCAATCAGCCCCAGCATTTT	CASRGDSFSNQPQHF
18	-	TRBV7-8	TRBJ2-1	-	TGTGCCAGCAGCTCCCGCCCCTTAACGTCCAGGGGTAAGAATGAGCAGTTCTTC	CASSSRPLTSRGKNEQFF
16	-	TRBV5-4	TRBJ2-1	TRBD2	TGTGCCAGCAGCTTGTATGGGGGGGAGTCCTACAATGAGCAGTTCTTC	CASSLYGGESYNEQFF
13	-	TRBV28	TRBJ1-5	-	TGTGCCAGCAGGTTAGGAGGGTCCCAGCCCCAGCATTTT	CASRLGGSQPQHF
17	-	TRBV28	TRBJ2-2	TRBD1	TGTGCCAGCAGTCTCCGACCGGGACAGGGGGCGGTCGGGGAGCTGTTTTTT	CASSLRPGQGAVGELFF
15	-	TRBV28	TRBJ2-7	TRBD1	TGTGCCAGCACCTTCCACGGGACAGGTTCCTACGAGCAGTACTTC	CASTFHGTGSYEQYF
13	-	TRBV5-4	TRBJ2-3	-	TGTGCCAGCAGCTCATCGATCACAGATACGCAGTATTTT	CASSSSITDTQYF
20	-	TRBV27	TRBJ2-1	-	TGTGCCAGCAGTCAAACGACCCCGAGGGCGCGAGGGCGATCCTACAATGAGCAGTTCTTC	CASSQTTPRARGRSYNEQFF
14	-	TRBV2	TRBJ2-5	TRBD1	TGTGCCAGCAGTGCCGGACAGGGGGCGAAGACCCAGTACTTC	CASSAGQGAKTQYF
12	-	TRBV27	TRBJ2-3	-	TGTGCCAGCGCAAAAGCGGGAGATACGCAGTATTTT	CASAKAGDTQYF
15	-	TRBV7-2	TRBJ1-6	-	TGTGCCAGCAGCTCACAGGACCCTGTGACTTCACCCCTCCACTTT	CASSSQDPVTSPLHF
14	-	TRBV7-9	TRBJ1-1	TRBD1	TGTGCCAGCAGCCCGACAGGGGTAAACACTGAAGCTTTCTTT	CASSPTGVNTEAFF
18	-	TRBV4-2	TRBJ2-3	TRBD2	TGTGCCAGCAGCCAATTTAGCGGGCCGAGGGCTAGCACAGATACGCAGTATTTT	CASSQFSGPRASTDTQYF
17	-	TRBV11-2	TRBJ1-1	-	TGTGCCAGCAGCTTAGCGGGTTTTCGGCAGTTGAACACTGAAGCTTTCTTT	CASSLAGFRQLNTEAFF
16	-	TRBV7-9	TRBJ2-3	TRBD2	TGTGCCAGCAGCCATGGGAGCGGGGGGCGGGCAGATACGCAGTATTTT	CASSHGSGGRADTQYF
14	-	TRBV28	TRBJ1-2	-	TGTGCCAGCAGGCACCCCGACAGGAGCTACGGCTACACCTTC	CASRHPDRSYGYTF
15	-	TRBV25-1	TRBJ2-2	-	TGTGCCAGCAGTGCCCCGGGACAGAACACCGGGGAGCTGTTTTTT	CASSAPGQNTGELFF
16	-	TRBV18	TRBJ1-3	-	TGTGCCAGCTCGCTCCACGGGGCGGGATCTGGAAACACCATATATTTT	CASSLHGAGSGNTIYF
13	-	TRBV5-4	TRBJ2-7	-	TGTGCCAGCAGCTCCCGACAGGTCCACGAGCAGTACTTC	CASSSRQVHEQYF
14	once	TRBV2	TRBJ1-1	-	TGTGCCAGCGGGGGGGGACAAATGAACACTGAAGCTTTCTTT	CASGGGQMNTEAFF
13	few	TRBV30	TRBJ2-4	TRBD1	TGTGCCTGGAGTGTAACAGGGGGAAACATTCAGTACTTC	CAWSVTGGNIQYF
16	-	TRBV19	TRBJ2-3	-	TGTGCCAGTACCCCTTTTGGGACCGCGGACGGGAATACGCAGTATTTT	CASTPFGTADGNTQYF
16	-	TRBV5-4	TRBJ2-7	-	TGTGCCAGCAGCTTGGCCATGGCGTCGCTAAAGGACGAGCAGTACTTC	CASSLAMASLKDEQYF
14	-	TRBV28	TRBJ2-7	TRBD1	TGTGCCAGCAGAATGGACAGGGCGGGGTACGAGCAGTACTTC	CASRMDRAGYEQYF
16	-	TRBV7-8	TRBJ1-5	-	TGTGCCAGCAGCTCGGTACCAAGGGAGTCTCCTGAGACCCAGCATTTT	CASSSVPRESPETQHF
13	once	TRBV7-2	TRBJ1-2	-	TGTGCCAGCAGCCCCGACCGGTTCTATGGCTACACCTTC	CASSPDRFYGYTF
14	-	TRBV4-3	TRBJ2-1	-	TGCGCCAGCAGCCAAACGGGAAGTTTCAATGAGCAGTTCTTC	CASSQTGSFNEQFF
16	-	TRBV5-5	TRBJ1-5	-	TGTGCCAGCAGCCTGGGGGCCCTTGTTTTCAATCAGCCCCAGCATTTT	CASSLGALVFNQPQHF
16	-	TRBV7-3	TRBJ2-5	TRBD2	TGTGCCAGCAGCTTAGGGCGTGCGGGAGTAGCGGAGACCCAGTACTTC	CASSLGRAGVAETQYF
14	-	TRBV4-1	TRBJ2-3	TRBD1	TGCGCCAGCAGCCCCGGGACAGGGTCCGGAACGCAGTATTTT	CASSPGTGSGTQYF
15	-	TRBV28	TRBJ2-1	TRBD1	TGTGCCAGCAGCAGATCGGGACAGGGCATCAATGAGCAGTTCTTC	CASSRSGQGINEQFF
14	-	TRBV7-2	TRBJ2-1	-	TGTGCCAGCAGCCCGACGGGCTCCTACAATGAGCAGTTCTTC	CASSPTGSYNEQFF
18	-	TRBV25-1	TRBJ1-1	TRBD1	TGTGCCAGCAGTGACCAACTTGGGACAGGGATCGTCTTAACTGAAGCTTTCTTT	CASSDQLGTGIVLTEAFF
16	-	TRBV5-1	TRBJ2-1	-	TGCGCCAGCAGCTTGGCTCAGCCGAGCTCCTACAATGAGCAGTTCTTC	CASSLAQPSSYNEQFF
13	-	TRBV5-4	TRBJ2-7	-	TGTGCCAGCAGCTTCACGGGAGATGGGGAGCAGTACTTC	CASSFTGDGEQYF
15	-	TRBV19	TRBJ2-5	TRBD1	TGTGCCAGTAGTATCGGACAGGGGGCGAGGGAGACCCAGTACTTC	CASSIGQGARETQYF